The present T cell receptor beta chain was sequenced within a study of blood T cell repertoires in COVID-19. Across the whole study: Sites in the United States, Italy and Spain provided acute and convalescent COVID-19 samples. Sample material is recorded as cDNA or gDNA derived from T cells, B-cell-depleted T cells, or PBMCs.

Per the germline V gene, CDR1 is SGHTA and CDR2 is FQGNSA. Trimming cost V 6 bases and J 0 bases, with 11 bases left between them. This CDR3 spans 14 amino acids. Authors' methods: Nucleated cell number was recorded as an estimate derived from reference gene primer amplification. Repertoires were generated with immunoSEQ multiplex PCR, while TCRdb's copy carries only in-frame clones and drops some. Clonal size and the V and J genes are those of that table, whereas D and trimming came from the DNA. The profile covers approximately 220,000 clones, with approximately 83% appearing a single time and around 27% taken by the ten largest.

The rearrangement joins TRBV7-2 to TRBJ1-1; D is uncertain. The clonotype originates from a man in his forties with acute or convalescent COVID-19. Sequenced material: peripheral blood. The DNA for the CDR3 is TGTGCCAGCAGTAATGAGCTATTGAACACTGAAGCTTTCTTT. Translation: CASSNELLNTEAFF.